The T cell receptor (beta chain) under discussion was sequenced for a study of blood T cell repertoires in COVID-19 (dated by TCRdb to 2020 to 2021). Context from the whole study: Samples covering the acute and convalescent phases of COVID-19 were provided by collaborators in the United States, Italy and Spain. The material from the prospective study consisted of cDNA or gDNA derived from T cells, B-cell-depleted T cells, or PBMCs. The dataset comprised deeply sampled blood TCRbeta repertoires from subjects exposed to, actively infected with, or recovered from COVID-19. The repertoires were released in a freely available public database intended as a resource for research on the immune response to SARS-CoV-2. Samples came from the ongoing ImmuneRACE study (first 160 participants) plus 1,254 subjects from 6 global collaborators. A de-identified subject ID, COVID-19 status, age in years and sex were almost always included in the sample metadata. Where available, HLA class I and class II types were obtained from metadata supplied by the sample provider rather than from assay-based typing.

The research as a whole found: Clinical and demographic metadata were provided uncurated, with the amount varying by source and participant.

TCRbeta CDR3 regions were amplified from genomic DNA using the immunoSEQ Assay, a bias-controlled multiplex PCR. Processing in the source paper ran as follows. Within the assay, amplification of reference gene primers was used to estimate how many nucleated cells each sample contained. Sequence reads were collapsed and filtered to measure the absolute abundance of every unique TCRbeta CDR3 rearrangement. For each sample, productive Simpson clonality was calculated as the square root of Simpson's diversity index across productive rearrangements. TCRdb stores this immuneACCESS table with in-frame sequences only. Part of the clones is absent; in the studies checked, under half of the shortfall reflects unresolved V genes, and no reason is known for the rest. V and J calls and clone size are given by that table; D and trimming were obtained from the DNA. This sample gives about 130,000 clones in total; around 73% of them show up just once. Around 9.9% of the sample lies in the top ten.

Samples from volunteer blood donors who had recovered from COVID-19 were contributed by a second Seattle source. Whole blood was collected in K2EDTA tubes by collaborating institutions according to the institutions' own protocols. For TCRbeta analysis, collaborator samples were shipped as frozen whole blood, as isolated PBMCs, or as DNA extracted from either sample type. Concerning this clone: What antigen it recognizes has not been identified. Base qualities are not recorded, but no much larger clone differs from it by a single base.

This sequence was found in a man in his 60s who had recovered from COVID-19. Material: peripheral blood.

In nucleotide form, the sequence is TGTGCCAGTATGGGGCACAGGGGCAATCAGCCCCAGCATTTT. It encodes CASMGHRGNQPQHF. The V and J segments used are TRBV19 and TRBJ1-5, and TRBD1 may be the D gene, going by 6 matching bases. Inclusive of the bounding cysteine and phenylalanine, the CDR3 is 14 residues long. The DNA shown is the 42-base CDR3, in frame from base 1. At the junction V is shortened by 7 bases and J by 2 bases, with 12 bases in between. Sequences LNHDA (CDR1) and SQIVND (CDR2) are obtained from the germline V gene (reference sequence).